This T cell receptor (beta chain) was sequenced during a study of graft-versus-host responses after intestinal transplantation. Study information: The transplants performed in recipients were multivisceral, liver-intestinal, or isolated intestinal. Every transplant recipient was induced with anti-thymocyte globulin, then maintained on tacrolimus and steroids for about 3 years.

About this clone itself: The target antigen is unknown.

The protocol was immunoSEQ multiplex PCR, while the TCRdb copy is restricted to in-frame clones and leaves out a portion. This table holds just over 70,000 clones, approximately 80% found once. With 8 bases removed from V and 3 bases from J, the gap between germline ends came to 16 bases. This CDR3 is built from 14 residues. In germline, CDR1 is MNHEY, CDR2 SMNVEV (reference sequence). Study conclusions and caveats: Maximum circulating GvH clone levels tracked with early post-transplant HvG decreases. GvH clones were found in recipient marrow; some appeared first in ileum or blood.

The clonotype originates from a human donor who was the organ donor for an intestinal transplant. The input for sequencing was unstimulated CD4+ T cells sorted from spleen or lymph node cells, taken before transplant. The rearrangement links TRBV27 to TRBJ1-2; D uncertain. The DNA of the CDR3 is TGTGCCAGCGGCACCCCGGCCGGGTACTATGGCTACACCTTC. Amino acids: CASGTPAGYYGYTF.